The 27 T cell receptor beta chains in this list originate from one sample, sequenced in a study of blood T cell repertoires in COVID-19. The data were produced by immunoSEQ multiplex PCR, yet TCRdb's version contains in-frame clones alone and is incomplete. This repertoire shows around 46,000 clones, 70% to 90% found once; its top ten account for around 14%. Sequencing was performed on peripheral blood. The receptors were gathered from a human donor in a cohort sampled during active COVID-19.

The rearrangement joins TRBV28 to TRBJ2-5; D may be TRBD2 (6 bases). V lost 6 bases and J 7 bases, leaving 9 bases between the germline ends. From germline, CDR1 is MDHEN and CDR2 SYDVKM. The CDR3 has 11 residues. The CDR3 DNA follows: TGTGCCAGCAGCCGGGAGTGGACCCAGTACTTC. Its protein is CASSREWTQYF.

The V gene is TRBV25-1, the J gene TRBJ2-7, with 10 bases matching TRBD1. Germline CDR1 MGHDK, CDR2 SYGVNS. The CDR3 extends over 16 amino acids. Losses at the gene ends were 1 base for V and 5 bases for J; bases not matched to a gene: 8. The CDR3: CASSEFRGQGSHEQYF. In DNA form, the CDR3 reads TGTGCCAGCAGTGAATTTAGGGGACAGGGGTCCCACGAGCAGTACTTC.

The chain is built from TRBV19 and TRBJ2-2, with TRBD2 matching 7 bases. Trimming cost V 4 bases and J 7 bases; bases outside gene matches: 15. Germline V lookup: CDR1 LNHDA, CDR2 SQIVND (reference sequence). The CDR3 is made up of 17 amino acids. CDR3 coding DNA: TGTGCCAGTAGTACCCACGGGGGGAGCGGGGCTATCGGGGAGCTGTTTTTT. This translates into CASSTHGGSGAIGELFF.

V is TRBV5-4 and J is TRBJ1-1; D is perhaps TRBD1 (6 bases). The CDR3 length is 17 residues. Germline V gene lookup returns CDR1 SGHNT and CDR2 YYREEE (reference sequence). Trimming left V 6 bases short and J 2 bases short, with 23 bases between. In DNA form, the CDR3 reads TGTGCCAGCACCACCGGGGGGCTATTGGTCGGAAACACTGAAGCTTTCTTT. It translates to CASTTGGLLVGNTEAFF.

The chain links TRBV7-6 to TRBJ1-1; D remains ambiguous. Germline-derived CDR1 and CDR2 are SGHVS and FNYEAQ. CDR3 size: 13 residues. The ends were cut back, 5 bases at V and 0 bases at J, with 7 bases in the middle. CDR3 DNA sequence: TGTGCCAGCAGCGCAACACTGAACACTGAAGCTTTCTTT. It specifies CASSATLNTEAFF.

The chain links TRBV7-9 to TRBJ1-1; D possibly corresponds to TRBD1 (6 bases). The germline V gene encodes CDR1 SEHNR and CDR2 FQNEAQ (reference sequence). Trimming left V 5 bases short and J 6 bases short, with 13 bases between. This CDR3 comprises 13 residues. CDR3 sequence reads: CASSLWDTPEAFF. Written as DNA, the CDR3 is TGTGCCAGCAGCCTTTGGGACACACCTGAAGCTTTCTTT.

This clone has only one observation. J is TRBJ2-6 and V is TRBV7-9; no definite D call. The CDR3 is 15 amino acids. V gave up 5 bases and J gave up 0 bases, with 8 bases separating them. In germline, CDR1 is SEHNR, CDR2 FQNEAQ (reference sequence). The CDR3: CASSMFSSGANVLTF. In DNA form, the CDR3 reads TGTGCCAGCAGCATGTTTAGCTCTGGGGCCAACGTCCTGACTTTC.

V gene TRBV28 combines with J gene TRBJ2-1; D not resolved. The CDR3 runs 15 residues. Trimming stripped 4 bases from V and 0 bases from J, with 10 bases between. Germline V gives CDR1 MDHEN, CDR2 SYDVKM. This CDR3 is CASSSVGPSYNEQFF. CDR3 sequence (DNA): TGTGCCAGCAGTTCTGTGGGCCCCTCCTACAATGAGCAGTTCTTC.

Regarding this clone: The sample holds other DNA sequences that translate to the same CDR3. The chain combines TRBV6-4 with TRBJ2-1; no reliable D call. The CDR3 runs to 16 residues. From germline, CDR1 is MRHNA and CDR2 SNTAGT. V lost 0 bases to trimming and J lost 0 bases, with 9 bases between them. The CDR3 region is CASSDSPSSSYNEQFF. DNA for the CDR3: TGTGCCAGCAGTGACTCGCCATCGAGCTCCTACAATGAGCAGTTCTTC.

The gene calls are TRBV6-1 and TRBJ2-2; D uncertain. CDR3 length equals 16 residues. V lost 6 bases to trimming and J lost 0 bases, with 14 bases between them. Germline CDR1 reads MNHNS; CDR2 reads SASEGT. The CDR3 spells CASRELGHTNTGELFF. DNA of the CDR3: TGTGCCAGCAGAGAACTGGGCCACACGAACACCGGGGAGCTGTTTTTT.

A single count supports this clone. The chain combines TRBV19 with TRBJ2-7; 12 nucleotides match TRBD2. The junction had 16 bases not matched to a gene; V was cut back by 7 bases and J by 6 bases. The CDR3 covers 17 residues. Germline CDR1 is LNHDA and CDR2 is SQIVND (reference sequence). The chain's CDR3 is CASTSYNWTSGTIEQYF. In DNA, the CDR3 is TGTGCCAGTACTAGCTATAATTGGACTAGCGGGACAATCGAGCAGTACTTC. The full variable domain, completed using reference TRBV19 and TRBJ2-7, is DGGITQSPKYLFRKEGQNVTLSCEQNLNHDAMYWYRQDPGQGLRLIYYSQIVNDFQKGDIAEGYSVSREKKESFPLTVTSAQKNPTAFYLCASTSYNWTSGTIEQYFGPGTRLTVT.

The J gene is TRBJ1-2, the V gene TRBV4-2; 9 bases match TRBD1. The CDR3 loop spans 23 amino acids. Looked up from germline, CDR1 is LGHNA and CDR2 is YNFKEQ. V trimming: 4 bases; J trimming: 0 bases; junction bases outside the gene matches: 27. The CDR3: CASSPAGREILGGWDRANYGYTF. The CDR3 DNA sequence: TGTGCCAGCAGCCCGGCTGGCAGGGAAATCTTAGGCGGTTGGGACAGGGCTAACTATGGCTACACCTTC.

V and J are TRBV14 and TRBJ2-7; 8 bases match TRBD1. J lost 0 bases, V lost 5 bases, and 6 bases had no gene match. The CDR3 has 15 residues. The germline V gene has CDR1 SGHDN and CDR2 FVKESK. The CDR3 here is CASSAQGVSSYEQYF. DNA of the CDR3: TGTGCCAGCAGCGCACAGGGGGTGAGCTCCTACGAGCAGTACTTC.

The chain recombines TRBV6-5 with TRBJ2-5; 8 bases match TRBD2. Trimming took 5 bases from V and 5 from J; bases not matched to a gene: 7. The CDR3 spans 14 residues. Germline loops: CDR1 MNHEY, CDR2 SVGAGI. As DNA, the CDR3 is TGTGCCAGCAGTAACGGGGGGGCCGGGGAGACCCAGTACTTC. Its protein product is CASSNGGAGETQYF.

V usage is TRBV7-8 and J usage is TRBJ1-2, with TRBD1 as a possible D gene (6 bases). The CDR3 runs to 17 residues. Germline CDR1 reads SGHVS; CDR2 reads FQNEAQ. Trimming pared 3 bases from V and 4 bases from J, leaving 21 bases between. DNA for the CDR3: TGTGCCAGCAGCTTTAAAACCAACAACAGGGTCAGCTATGGCTACACCTTC. Translation: CASSFKTNNRVSYGYTF.

This clone appeared a single time. This chain links TRBV5-4 with TRBJ2-5; 10 positions agree with TRBD2. The CDR3 consists of 15 residues. Germline loops: CDR1 SGHNT, CDR2 YYREEE (reference sequence). Trimming cost V 4 bases and J 3 bases; bases outside gene matches: 6. The CDR3 nucleotides read TGTGCCAGCAGCGTCTCAGGACTAGCGGAAGAGACCCAGTACTTC. Protein product: CASSVSGLAEETQYF.

The J gene is TRBJ1-1, the V gene TRBV6-6; D is unclear. Looked up from germline, CDR1 is MNHNY and CDR2 is SVGAGI (reference sequence). CDR3 length: 13 residues. V lost 2 bases, J lost 6 bases, and 10 bases lay in between. DNA of the CDR3: TGTGCCAGCAGTTACCCCCTTAGTTCTGAAGCTTTCTTT. It encodes CASSYPLSSEAFF.

This rearrangement joins TRBV2 to TRBJ2-2; TRBD2 is a possible D gene (6 bases). V lost 11 bases, J lost 4 bases, and 20 bases lay in between. Germline CDR1 reads SNHLY; CDR2 reads FYNNEI. The CDR3 covers 15 residues. In nucleotides, the CDR3 is TGTGCCCAAAAAAAGGAGGGGAAGAGCACCGGGGAGCTGTTTTTT. Its protein is CAQKKEGKSTGELFF.

J is TRBJ1-3 and V is TRBV5-1, with a weak D call TRBD1 (6 bases). Trimming pared 4 bases from V and 0 bases from J, leaving 11 bases between. This CDR3 region has 15 residues. The germline V gene has CDR1 SGHRS and CDR2 YFSETQ. The CDR3 DNA follows: TGCGCCAGCAGCCTTCAGGGGAGCTCTGGAAACACCATATATTTT. Translation gives CASSLQGSSGNTIYF.

The chain recombines TRBV25-1 with TRBJ1-1; the match to TRBD1 covers 7 bases. V trimming: 5 bases; J trimming: 2 bases; junction bases outside the gene matches: 5. The CDR3 consists of 14 residues. CDR1 MGHDK and CDR2 SYGVNS come from the germline V gene. The CDR3 nucleotides are TGTGCCAGCAGTTCGGGACAGCTTAACACTGAAGCTTTCTTT. It codes for CASSSGQLNTEAFF.

The V call is TRBV11-2, the J call TRBJ2-3, with TRBD2 identical over 10 bases. The trim removed 1 base at V and 7 bases at J, leaving 11 bases unmatched. Germline lookup yields CDR1 SGHAT and CDR2 FQNNGV. The CDR3 has 17 residues. The CDR3 DNA reads as TGTGCCAGCAGCTTAGTCCGGAGCGGGAGGGGATCACATACGCAGTATTTT. It translates to CASSLVRSGRGSHTQYF.

The chain is built from TRBV28 and TRBJ2-5; the D is unclear. The CDR3 runs 15 residues. Germline V lookup: CDR1 MDHEN, CDR2 SYDVKM. The ends were cut back, 8 bases at V and 0 bases at J, with 16 bases in the middle. CDR3 nucleotide sequence: TGTGCCAGCCTTTCAGGTCGAGTGTACCAAGAGACCCAGTACTTC. Amino acid sequence: CASLSGRVYQETQYF.

The J gene is TRBJ1-2, the V gene TRBV28, with D perhaps matching TRBD1 (5 bases). The CDR3 loop spans 12 amino acids. The V end was cut by 3 bases, the J end by 7 bases, with 9 bases between. Germline CDR1 reads MDHEN; CDR2 reads SYDVKM. CDR3 protein: CASSFTGRGYTF. The DNA of the CDR3 is TGTGCCAGCAGTTTTACAGGCCGTGGCTACACCTTC.

The V call is TRBV19, the J call TRBJ1-5, with 8 bases fitting TRBD1. V trimming: 4 bases; J trimming: 4 bases; junction bases outside the gene matches: 3. This CDR3 is built from 14 residues. Germline assignment: CDR1 LNHDA and CDR2 SQIVND (reference sequence). The CDR3 nucleotides are TGTGCCAGTAGTACCGACAGGGGTAATCAGCCCCAGCATTTT. This codes for CASSTDRGNQPQHF.

The CDR3 DNA sequence: TGTGCCAGCCGGGGGGTTGGAAACATTCAGTACTTC. Amino acids: CASRGVGNIQYF. V is TRBV6-5 and J is TRBJ2-4, with TRBD2 matching 7 bases. Germline trimming cut 8 bases from V and 6 bases from J; bases unmatched to any gene: 4. From germline, CDR1 is MNHEY and CDR2 SVGAGI. This CDR3 comprises 12 residues.

The chain uses TRBV5-1 and TRBJ1-2; no clear D gene. Germline lookup yields CDR1 SGHRS and CDR2 YFSETQ. V gave up 4 bases and J gave up 7 bases, with 20 bases separating them. The CDR3 sequence is 15 residues long. The CDR3 loop reads CASSRFRTERAGYTF. In DNA, the CDR3 is TGCGCCAGCAGCCGATTTAGGACTGAAAGGGCTGGCTACACCTTC.

V gene TRBV28 combines with J gene TRBJ1-4; weak D call: TRBD1 (6 bases). CDR3 length: 12 amino acids. Trimming took off 10 bases at V and 12 bases at J, with 18 bases between the two ends. CDR1 and CDR2 (germline): MDHEN, SYDVKM. The CDR3 nucleotides are TGTGCCACAGAATCAACAGGGACCCAACTGTTTTTT. Translating gives CATESTGTQLFF.